This TCR beta chain was sequenced in a study of blood T cells in healthy people across ages. Alongside a J-beta primer mix, a sample-barcoded 5' primer served in a second PCR lasting about 7 to 12 cycles. Tags on each cDNA molecule came from a template-switch adaptor with 12 random nucleotides. Researchers report that each sample yielded at least 2.5 million CDR3-containing paired-end reads. MiXCR, run by TCRdb on the 5' RACE reads, gives a single entry per CDR3 protein. The sample lists about 1,600,000 distinct CDR3 sequences, 42% occurring once. As to this clonotype: The antigen is unknown.

The study's findings and limits: Unsorted PBMCs ruled out conclusive naive versus antigen-experienced comparison. Getting older went along with TCR beta diversity per million T cells dropping roughly linearly.

Sequenced: blood. The TCR comes from a woman younger than 35 in good health.

The CDR3, as DNA: TGCAGCGTTACACAGGGGGAACCTGAAGCTTTCTTT. The encoded protein is CSVTQGEPEAFF. The chain recombines TRBV29-1 with TRBJ1-1, with 8 bases that match TRBD1. The V gene end was trimmed by 5 bases and the J gene end by 6 bases; junction bases not matched to a gene: 5. CDR1 and CDR2 from the germline V gene are SQVTM and ANQGSEA. The CDR3 is 12 amino acids. Full variable domain (rest looked up from reference TRBV29-1 and TRBJ1-1): SAVISQKPSRDICQRGTSLTIQCQVDSQVTMMFWYRQQPGQSLTLIATANQGSEATYESGFVIDKFPISRPNLTFSTLTVSNMSPEDSSIYLCSVTQGEPEAFFGQGTRLTVV.